Reported below is one T cell receptor beta chain. What it binds is not known. This sample is drawn from a study of T cell responses to AZD1222 COVID-19 vaccine. Sequencing used immunoSEQ multiplex PCR; TCRdb keeps in-frame clones, though not all of them. The table shows some 90,000 clones, with roughly 90% occurring only once. Study conclusions and caveats: Samples come after the peak T cell response, not at day 14.

This CDR3 has 14 amino acids. The ends lost 6 bases at V and 6 bases at J; junction bases unmatched: 7. Germline V gives CDR1 KGHSH, CDR2 LQKENI. The chain links TRBV18 to TRBJ2-2; 7 positions match TRBD2. The source is an adult in good health. The specimen was peripheral blood, collected on day 0 of AZD1222 vaccination. DNA for the CDR3: TGTGCCAGCTCCCTGACTAGCCCCTCCGGGGAGCTGTTTTTT. Its protein is CASSLTSPSGELFF.